This T cell receptor beta chain appears in the sequencing data of a study of T cells after yellow fever vaccination. Whole-study results and caveats: CD4 and CD8 compartments shared a small share of clonotypes.

Germline V gene data show CDR1 as MGHDK and CDR2 as SYGVNS. J was trimmed by 6 bases and V by 8 bases; bases with no gene match: 9. CDR3 length: 13 residues. A note on this clonotype: Its antigen is not identified.

For TCR, cDNA came from 5'RACE template switching, which added a universal primer site and UMIs. TCRdb recomputed calls from the 5' RACE reads with MiXCR, one row per CDR3 protein. Here the sample spans about 580,000 distinct CDR3 sequences, around 16% being singletons. The origin of this receptor is a man between 18 and 29 years old who received the YFV17D yellow fever vaccine. The sequencing used PBMCs, collected 5 to 6 days after the first yellow fever vaccination. V and J are TRBV25-1 and TRBJ1-2; 7 bases are shared with TRBD1. This CDR3 is CASSQQGIDGYTF. CDR3 DNA sequence: TGTGCCAGCTCACAACAGGGGATCGATGGCTACACCTTC.